This entry is about one T cell receptor beta chain. This entry comes from a study of blood T cell repertoires in COVID-19. Using immunoSEQ multiplex PCR, the repertoire was profiled, and TCRdb retains in-frame clones only, with some absent. In the table there are 100,000 to 150,000 clones, 86% of which are singletons. This clonotype was obtained from a man between 65 and 80 years old who had recovered from COVID-19. Sequenced input: peripheral blood.

CDR3 in DNA: TGTGCCAGCAGCTTGGTGGCCGGACAGGGTTATGGAAAACTGTTTTTT. Its translation: CASSLVAGQGYGKLFF. V is TRBV5-5 and J is TRBJ1-4; 8 bases are a match to TRBD1. The CDR3 consists of 16 residues. CDR1 SGHKS and CDR2 YYEKEE come from the germline V gene (reference sequence). The V segment lost 0 bases and the J segment 10 bases; nucleotides outside the gene matches: 11.